The source of this T cell receptor beta chain is a study of memory CD4+ T cells and cytomegalovirus serostatus. Study context: This sample comes from healthy Belgian adults, roughly 9 CMV seropositive, 20 to 25 seronegative.

Here immunoSEQ multiplex PCR was the method, and the copy in TCRdb shows in-frame clones only, minus some. Here the sample spans around 60,000 clones, 77% being singletons. This clone was counted a few times. Single viable CD3+CD4+CD8-CD45RO+ cells were sorted as the memory CD4+ T cells. Positive selection with CD4 microbeads enriched total CD4+ T cells. V lost 3 bases and J lost 11; bases outside the gene matches: 4. This CDR3 has 13 residues. CDR1 and CDR2 (germline): ENHRY, SYGVKD. The rearrangement links TRBV10-3 to TRBJ2-1; 10 nucleotides match TRBD1. Sample: memory CD4+ T cells from blood. The TCR sequence derives from an adult in good health and CMV-seronegative. The CDR3 loop reads CAISDRDRGKQFF. The CDR3 coding sequence is TGTGCCATCAGTGATCGGGACAGGGGAAAGCAGTTCTTC.